These T cell receptor beta chains were read from a single sample in a study of cytomegalovirus exposure and HLA in healthy donors. Method: immunoSEQ multiplex PCR; TCRdb's copy keeps in-frame clones and lacks some. The table shows about 150,000 clones, with approximately 86% occurring only once. Material: PBMCs. The receptor set was obtained from a man in his late teens or twenties in good health and CMV-seropositive. CDR3s include the opening cysteine and the closing phenylalanine or tryptophan. The D gene is left open where the match is weak. Clone size, where shown, is once, few, many, or a class for clones that have expanded.

len	v_gene	abundance	j_gene	d_gene	CDR3aa	CDR3nt
16	TRBV7-2	-	TRBJ2-5	TRBD2	CASSQTSGMPQETQYF	TGTGCCAGCAGCCAAACTAGCGGGATGCCGCAAGAGACCCAGTACTTC
14	TRBV18	-	TRBJ2-1	-	CASSNSASSNEQFF	TGTGCCAGCTCAAATTCCGCTAGTAGCAATGAGCAGTTCTTC
13	TRBV11-3	-	TRBJ2-7	-	CASSPGTRYEQYF	TGTGCCAGCAGCCCTGGGACAAGGTACGAGCAGTACTTC
15	TRBV5-6	-	TRBJ2-6	-	CASSLWGAGANVLTF	TGTGCCAGCAGCTTGTGGGGGGCTGGGGCCAACGTCCTGACTTTC
13	TRBV7-2	-	TRBJ2-1	TRBD2	CASSPGGYNEQFF	TGTGCCAGCAGCCCCGGGGGGTACAATGAGCAGTTCTTC
16	TRBV4-2	-	TRBJ2-2	-	CASSQNPETTTGELFF	TGTGCCAGCAGCCAAAACCCCGAGACTACCACCGGGGAGCTGTTTTTT
17	TRBV5-1	-	TRBJ2-7	TRBD1	CASSLRPPGQGLYEQYF	TGCGCCAGCAGCTTGAGGCCCCCGGGACAGGGACTCTACGAGCAGTACTTC
15	TRBV6-1	-	TRBJ1-6	TRBD1	CASSQQGSLGSPLHF	TGTGCCAGCAGTCAACAGGGGTCCCTAGGCTCACCCCTCCACTTT
15	TRBV6-1	-	TRBJ1-2	-	CASSQDRSGTYGYTF	TGTGCCAGCAGCCAGGACAGATCTGGCACCTATGGCTACACCTTC
15	TRBV25-1	-	TRBJ1-4	TRBD1	CASSGQGTPNEKLFF	TGTGCCAGCTCGGGACAGGGTACACCTAATGAAAAACTGTTTTTT
15	TRBV6-5	-	TRBJ2-1	TRBD2	CASSLISGGADEQFF	TGTGCCAGCAGTTTGATTAGCGGGGGGGCTGATGAGCAGTTCTTC
14	TRBV30	-	TRBJ2-7	-	CAWRIGTAGREQYF	TGTGCCTGGCGAATCGGGACAGCGGGTAGAGAGCAGTACTTC
15	TRBV19	-	TRBJ1-1	TRBD1	CASSPRTGVNTEAFF	TGTGCCAGTAGTCCCCGGACAGGGGTGAACACTGAAGCTTTCTTT
15	TRBV7-2	-	TRBJ1-3	-	CASSLGGYSGNTIYF	TGTGCCAGCAGCTTAGGAGGCTACTCTGGAAACACCATATATTTT
17	TRBV25-1	-	TRBJ2-2	TRBD1	CASTPRRQGARTGELFF	TGTGCCAGCACTCCAAGGAGGCAGGGGGCAAGGACCGGGGAGCTGTTTTTT
15	TRBV6-5	-	TRBJ2-7	TRBD2	CASSVQTSASREQYF	TGTGCCAGCAGTGTCCAGACTAGCGCCTCCAGGGAGCAGTACTTC
12	TRBV30	-	TRBJ2-3	-	CAWNSVTDTQYF	TGTGCCTGGAATTCCGTGACAGATACGCAGTATTTT
14	TRBV10-3	-	TRBJ1-1	-	CAISDVRMNTEAFF	TGTGCCATCAGTGACGTCAGAATGAACACTGAAGCTTTCTTT
13	TRBV29-1	-	TRBJ2-2	TRBD1	CSVGHRGTGELFF	TGCAGCGTCGGACACAGGGGGACCGGGGAGCTGTTTTTT
18	TRBV7-9	-	TRBJ2-2	TRBD2	CASSGREASGGRNGELFF	TGTGCCAGCAGCGGTAGAGAGGCTAGCGGGGGCCGGAACGGGGAGCTGTTTTTT
13	TRBV29-1	-	TRBJ2-5	-	CSVKTGSLETQYF	TGCAGCGTCAAGACAGGCTCACTAGAGACCCAGTACTTC
14	TRBV27	-	TRBJ2-7	TRBD1	CASSVDRSGYEQYF	TGTGCCAGCAGCGTGGACAGGTCGGGCTACGAGCAGTACTTC
15	TRBV11-2	-	TRBJ1-2	-	CASSLRPGVFSGYTF	TGTGCCAGCAGCTTAAGGCCAGGGGTATTCAGTGGCTACACCTTC
16	TRBV6-4	-	TRBJ2-1	TRBD2	CASSDGPSGGAGEQFF	TGTGCCAGCAGTGACGGTCCCTCCGGGGGGGCGGGTGAGCAGTTCTTC
16	TRBV27	-	TRBJ2-6	-	CASSSRDNSGANVLTF	TGTGCCAGCAGTTCCCGGGATAACTCTGGGGCCAACGTCCTGACTTTC
17	TRBV25-1	-	TRBJ1-2	-	CASSHPEAHRDSGGYTF	TGTGCCAGCAGTCACCCTGAAGCACACCGGGACTCGGGGGGCTACACCTTC
14	TRBV12-5	-	TRBJ2-3	TRBD2	CASGTGLASDTQYF	TGTGCTAGTGGTACTGGACTAGCATCTGATACGCAGTATTTT
13	TRBV19	-	TRBJ1-5	-	CASSREGNQPQHF	TGTGCCAGTAGTCGGGAGGGCAATCAGCCCCAGCATTTT
15	TRBV18	-	TRBJ2-3	-	CASSPSGGRTDTQYF	TGTGCCAGCTCACCATCCGGGGGACGCACAGATACGCAGTATTTT
15	TRBV7-2	-	TRBJ2-3	-	CASSLGSGITDTQYF	TGTGCCAGCAGCTTAGGGTCCGGGATCACAGATACGCAGTATTTT
16	TRBV15	-	TRBJ2-7	TRBD2	CATSIGTSGRAGEQYF	TGTGCCACCAGCATCGGGACTAGCGGGAGGGCGGGGGAGCAGTACTTC
14	TRBV6-5	-	TRBJ2-1	-	CASRGSGGEFEQFF	TGTGCCAGCAGGGGGTCAGGCGGGGAGTTTGAGCAGTTCTTC
15	TRBV5-6	-	TRBJ1-1	TRBD1	CASSPDRGPHTEAFF	TGTGCCAGCAGCCCGGACAGGGGGCCCCACACTGAAGCTTTCTTT
14	TRBV5-4	-	TRBJ2-7	TRBD1	CASSLVTGVSEQYF	TGTGCCAGCAGCTTGGTGACAGGGGTGTCCGAGCAGTACTTC
16	TRBV11-2	-	TRBJ2-7	TRBD2	CASSLVVGRAESEQYF	TGTGCCAGCAGCTTAGTGGTCGGGAGGGCCGAAAGCGAGCAGTACTTC
18	TRBV5-8	-	TRBJ1-4	TRBD1	CASSPHGRGRRANEKLFF	TGTGCCAGCAGCCCCCACGGCAGGGGGCGCAGAGCTAATGAAAAACTGTTTTTT
15	TRBV19	-	TRBJ2-1	TRBD2	CASSIAGVMYNEQFF	TGTGCCAGTAGTATCGCGGGAGTGATGTACAATGAGCAGTTCTTC
16	TRBV7-6	-	TRBJ2-7	-	CASSLAGRESSYEQYF	TGTGCCAGCAGCTTAGCGGGCCGGGAGAGCTCCTACGAGCAGTACTTC
14	TRBV18	-	TRBJ2-7	-	CASSPPGASYEQYF	TGTGCCAGCTCACCACCGGGAGCCAGCTACGAGCAGTACTTC
16	TRBV5-1	-	TRBJ2-3	TRBD1	CASSHVRDRVGDTQYF	TGCGCCAGCAGCCACGTCCGGGACAGGGTGGGAGATACGCAGTATTTT
14	TRBV10-3	-	TRBJ1-1	-	CAISDSVANTEAFF	TGTGCCATCAGTGATAGCGTAGCGAACACTGAAGCTTTCTTT
12	TRBV30	-	TRBJ1-1	-	CAWSVWAGQTFF	TGTGCCTGGAGTGTATGGGCAGGGCAGACTTTCTTT
12	TRBV5-5	once	TRBJ1-2	-	CASSLAGEGYTF	TGTGCCAGCAGCTTGGCAGGGGAAGGCTACACCTTC
19	TRBV10-3	-	TRBJ2-3	TRBD2	CAISGSQTVAGPSTDTQYF	TGTGCCATCAGTGGATCCCAGACGGTAGCGGGGCCTAGCACAGATACGCAGTATTTT
15	TRBV11-1	-	TRBJ2-3	TRBD1	CASSLQGAVADTQYF	TGTGCCAGCAGCTTACAGGGGGCGGTAGCAGATACGCAGTATTTT
16	TRBV6-6	-	TRBJ1-5	-	CASSYKAGYSNQPQHF	TGTGCCAGCAGTTATAAGGCAGGGTATAGCAATCAGCCCCAGCATTTT
18	TRBV27	-	TRBJ1-5	-	CASAPTGRGGYRNQPQHF	TGTGCCAGCGCCCCAACCGGCAGGGGAGGGTACCGCAATCAGCCCCAGCATTTT
15	TRBV7-2	-	TRBJ1-1	-	CASSSRWTANTEAFF	TGTGCCAGCAGCTCCCGCTGGACAGCGAACACTGAAGCTTTCTTT
16	TRBV7-2	-	TRBJ2-2	TRBD2	CASSFGTSGGTGELFF	TGTGCCAGCAGCTTCGGGACTAGCGGGGGAACCGGGGAGCTGTTTTTT
15	TRBV11-3	once	TRBJ2-1	-	CASKPGGGSYNEQFF	TGTGCCAGCAAACCGGGGGGCGGCTCCTACAATGAGCAGTTCTTC
11	TRBV19	-	TRBJ1-1	-	CASRQHTEAFF	TGTGCCAGTAGACAGCACACTGAAGCTTTCTTT
16	TRBV6-5	-	TRBJ2-1	TRBD2	CASSFPGLASGGEQFF	TGTGCCAGCAGTTTCCCGGGACTAGCGAGTGGGGGTGAGCAGTTCTTC
13	TRBV30	-	TRBJ1-4	-	CAWMRRGYEKLFF	TGTGCCTGGATGCGCAGGGGTTATGAAAAACTGTTTTTT
18	TRBV5-1	-	TRBJ2-7	TRBD1	CASSSWSYSGTGGYEQYF	TGCGCCAGCAGCTCATGGTCTTACTCCGGGACAGGGGGGTACGAGCAGTACTTC